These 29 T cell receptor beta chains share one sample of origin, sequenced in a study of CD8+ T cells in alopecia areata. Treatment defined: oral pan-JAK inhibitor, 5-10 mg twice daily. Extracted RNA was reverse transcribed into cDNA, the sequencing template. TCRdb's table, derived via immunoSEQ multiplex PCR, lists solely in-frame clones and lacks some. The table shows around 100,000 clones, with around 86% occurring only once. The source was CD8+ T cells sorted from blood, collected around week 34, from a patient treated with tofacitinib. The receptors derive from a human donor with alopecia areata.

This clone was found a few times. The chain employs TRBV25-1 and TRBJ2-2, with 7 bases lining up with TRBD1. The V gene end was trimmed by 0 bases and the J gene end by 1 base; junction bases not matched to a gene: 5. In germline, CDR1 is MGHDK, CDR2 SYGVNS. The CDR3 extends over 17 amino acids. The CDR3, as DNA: TGTGCCAGCAGTGAATATTTCGGGACAGTGAACACCGGGGAGCTGTTTTTT. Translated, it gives CASSEYFGTVNTGELFF.

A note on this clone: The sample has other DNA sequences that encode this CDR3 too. CDR3 loop: CASSSDRANYGYTF. The DNA of the CDR3 is TGTGCCAGCAGTTCAGACAGGGCGAACTATGGCTACACCTTC. The chain recombines TRBV27 with TRBJ1-2; 7 bases align to TRBD1. This CDR3 is 14 amino acids long. CDR1 is MNHEY, CDR2 SMNVEV, per germline (reference sequence). After removal of 4 bases from V and 2 bases from J, the junction contained 4 bases not matched to a gene.

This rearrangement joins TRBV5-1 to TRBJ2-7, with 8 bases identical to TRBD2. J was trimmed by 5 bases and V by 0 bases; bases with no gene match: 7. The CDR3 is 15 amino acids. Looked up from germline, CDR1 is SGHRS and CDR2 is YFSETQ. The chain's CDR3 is CASSLEAGEPDEQYF. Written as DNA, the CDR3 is TGCGCCAGCAGCTTGGAAGCGGGAGAGCCCGACGAGCAGTACTTC.

The CDR3 nucleotides read TGTGCCAGCAGCCAGTTTCCTGGAACCGGGGAGCTGTTTTTT. Amino acid sequence: CASSQFPGTGELFF. V gene TRBV11-1 combines with J gene TRBJ2-2; no firm D call. CDR3 length: 14 residues. V was cut by 5 bases and J by 5 bases, with 12 bases left in between. Germline V lookup: CDR1 SGHAT, CDR2 FQDESV (reference sequence). Supplemented by reference TRBV11-1 and TRBJ2-2, the full variable domain reads EAEVAQSPRYKITEKSQAVAFWCDPISGHATLYWYRQILGQGPELLVQFQDESVVDDSQLPKDRFSAERLKGVDSTLKIQPAELGDSAMYLCASSQFPGTGELFFGEGSRLTVL.

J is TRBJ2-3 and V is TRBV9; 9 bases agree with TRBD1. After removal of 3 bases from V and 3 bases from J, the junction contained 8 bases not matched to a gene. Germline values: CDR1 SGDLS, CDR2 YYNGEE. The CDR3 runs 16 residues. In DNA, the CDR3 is TGTGCCAGCAGCGGTCTACAGGGGGCAGGGACAGATACGCAGTATTTT. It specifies CASSGLQGAGTDTQYF.

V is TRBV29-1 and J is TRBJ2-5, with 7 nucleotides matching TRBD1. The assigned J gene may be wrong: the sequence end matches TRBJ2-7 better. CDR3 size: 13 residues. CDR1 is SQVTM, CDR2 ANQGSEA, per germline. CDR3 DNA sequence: TGCAGCGTCTACACAGGGGCGCATCACGAGCAGTACTTC. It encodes CSVYTGAHHEQYF.

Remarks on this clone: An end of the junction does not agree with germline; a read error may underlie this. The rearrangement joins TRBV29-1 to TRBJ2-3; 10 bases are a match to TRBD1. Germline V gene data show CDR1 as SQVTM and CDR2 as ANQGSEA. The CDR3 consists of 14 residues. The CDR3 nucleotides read TGCAGCGTGGAAGACAGGGGGCAAGGAGATACGCAGTATTTT. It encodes CSVEDRGQGDTQYF.

Here the CDR3 reads CASSWSAGGLYGTDTQYF. CDR3 sequence (DNA): TGTGCCAGCAGTTGGTCGGCGGGAGGTCTCTACGGCACAGATACGCAGTATTTT. The gene calls are TRBV27 and TRBJ2-3; TRBD2 aligns across 8 bases. From germline, CDR1 is MNHEY and CDR2 SMNVEV (reference sequence). The CDR3 loop spans 18 amino acids. V shed 4 bases, J shed 1 base, and the junction held 13 bases outside the gene matches.

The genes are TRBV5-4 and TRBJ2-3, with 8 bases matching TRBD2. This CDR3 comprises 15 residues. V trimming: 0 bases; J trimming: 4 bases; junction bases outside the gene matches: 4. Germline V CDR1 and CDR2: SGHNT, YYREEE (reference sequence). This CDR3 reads CASSLGSGGADTQYF. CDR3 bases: TGTGCCAGCAGCTTGGGGAGCGGGGGCGCAGATACGCAGTATTTT. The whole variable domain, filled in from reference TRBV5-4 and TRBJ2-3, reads ETGVTQSPTHLIKTRGQQVTLRCSSQSGHNTVSWYQQALGQGPQFIFQYYREEENGRGNFPPRFSGLQFPNYSSELNVNALELDDSALYLCASSLGSGGADTQYFGPGTRLTVL.

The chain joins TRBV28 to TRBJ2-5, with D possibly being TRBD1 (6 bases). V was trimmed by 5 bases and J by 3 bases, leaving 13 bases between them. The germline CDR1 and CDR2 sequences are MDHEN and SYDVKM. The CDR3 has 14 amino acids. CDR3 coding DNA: TGTGCCAGCAGTCTACTCGACAGGAAAGAGACCCAGTACTTC. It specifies CASSLLDRKETQYF.

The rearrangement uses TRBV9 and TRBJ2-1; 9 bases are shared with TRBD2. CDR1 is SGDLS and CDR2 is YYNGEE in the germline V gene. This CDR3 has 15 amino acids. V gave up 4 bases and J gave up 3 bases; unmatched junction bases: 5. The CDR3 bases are TGTGCCAGCAGCTTAGCGGGAGTAGACTACAATGAGCAGTTCTTC. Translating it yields CASSLAGVDYNEQFF. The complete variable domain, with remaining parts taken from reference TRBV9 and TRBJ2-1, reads DSGVTQTPKHLITATGQRVTLRCSPRSGDLSVYWYQQSLDQGLQFLIQYYNGEERAKGNILERFSAQQFPDLHSELNLSSLELGDSALYFCASSLAGVDYNEQFFGPGTRLTVL.

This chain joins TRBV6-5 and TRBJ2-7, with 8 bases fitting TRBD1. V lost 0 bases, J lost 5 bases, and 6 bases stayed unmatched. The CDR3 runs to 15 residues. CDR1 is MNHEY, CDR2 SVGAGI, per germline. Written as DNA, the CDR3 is TGTGCCAGCAGTTACTCCCGGACAGGGACGGACGAGCAGTACTTC. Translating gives CASSYSRTGTDEQYF.

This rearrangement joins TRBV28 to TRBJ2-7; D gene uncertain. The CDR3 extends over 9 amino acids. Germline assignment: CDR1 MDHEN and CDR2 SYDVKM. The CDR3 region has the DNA TGTGCGCCTGGCGACGAGCAGTACTTC. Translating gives CAPGDEQYF.

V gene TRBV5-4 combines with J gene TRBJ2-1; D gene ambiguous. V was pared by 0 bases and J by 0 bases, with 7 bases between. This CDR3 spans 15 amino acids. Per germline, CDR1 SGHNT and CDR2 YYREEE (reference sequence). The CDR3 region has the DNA TGTGCCAGCAGCTTGGGCGGTAGCTCCTACAATGAGCAGTTCTTC. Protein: CASSLGGSSYNEQFF.

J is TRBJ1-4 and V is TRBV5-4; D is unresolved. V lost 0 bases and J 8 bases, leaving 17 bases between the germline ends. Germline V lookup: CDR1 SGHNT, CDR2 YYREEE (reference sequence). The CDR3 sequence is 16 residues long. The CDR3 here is CASSLVPGSGEEKLFF. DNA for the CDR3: TGTGCCAGCAGCTTGGTTCCGGGCAGCGGGGAGGAAAAACTGTTTTTT.

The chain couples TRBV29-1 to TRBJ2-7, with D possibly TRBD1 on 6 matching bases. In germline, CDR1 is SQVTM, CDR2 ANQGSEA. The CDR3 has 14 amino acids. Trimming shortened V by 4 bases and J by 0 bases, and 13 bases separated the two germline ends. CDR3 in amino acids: CSVVAADSSYEQYF. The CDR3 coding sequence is TGCAGCGTTGTTGCGGCGGACAGCTCCTACGAGCAGTACTTC.

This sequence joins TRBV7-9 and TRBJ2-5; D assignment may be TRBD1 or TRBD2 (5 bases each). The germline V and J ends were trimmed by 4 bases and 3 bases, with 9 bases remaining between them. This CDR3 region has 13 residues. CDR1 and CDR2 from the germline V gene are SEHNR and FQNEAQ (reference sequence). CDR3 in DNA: TGTGCCAGCAGCTCGGGGCTTAAAGAGACCCAGTACTTC. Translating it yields CASSSGLKETQYF.

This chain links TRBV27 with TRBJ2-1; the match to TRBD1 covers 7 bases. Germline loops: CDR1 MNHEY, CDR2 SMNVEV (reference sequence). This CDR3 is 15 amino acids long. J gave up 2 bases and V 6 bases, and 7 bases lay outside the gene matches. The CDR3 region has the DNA TGTGCCAGCAGCCCCGGGACAGCCCCCTACAATGAGCAGTTCTTC. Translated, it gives CASSPGTAPYNEQFF.

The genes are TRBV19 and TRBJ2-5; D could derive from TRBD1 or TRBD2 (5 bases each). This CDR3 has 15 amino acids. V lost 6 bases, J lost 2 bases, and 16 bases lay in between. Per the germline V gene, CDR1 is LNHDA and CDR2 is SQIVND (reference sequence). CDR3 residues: CASSRVFWGQETQYF. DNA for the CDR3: TGTGCCAGTAGCCGCGTCTTTTGGGGGCAAGAGACCCAGTACTTC.

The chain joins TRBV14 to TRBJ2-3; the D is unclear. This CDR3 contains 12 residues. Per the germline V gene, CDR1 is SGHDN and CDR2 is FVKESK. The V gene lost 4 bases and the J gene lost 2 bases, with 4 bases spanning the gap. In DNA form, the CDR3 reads TGTGCCAGCAGCCGATACACAGATACGCAGTATTTT. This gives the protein CASSRYTDTQYF.

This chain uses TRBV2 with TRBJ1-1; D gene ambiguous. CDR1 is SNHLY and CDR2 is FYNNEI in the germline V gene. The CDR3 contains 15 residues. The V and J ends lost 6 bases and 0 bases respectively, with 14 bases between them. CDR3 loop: CASSPVEGLNTEAFF. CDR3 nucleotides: TGTGCCAGCAGCCCGGTGGAGGGATTGAACACTGAAGCTTTCTTT. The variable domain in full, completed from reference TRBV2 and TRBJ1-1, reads EPEVTQTPSHQVTQMGQEVILRCVPISNHLYFYWYRQILGQKVEFLVSFYNNEISEKSEIFDDQFSVERPDGSNFTLKIRSTKLEDSAMYFCASSPVEGLNTEAFFGQGTRLTVV.

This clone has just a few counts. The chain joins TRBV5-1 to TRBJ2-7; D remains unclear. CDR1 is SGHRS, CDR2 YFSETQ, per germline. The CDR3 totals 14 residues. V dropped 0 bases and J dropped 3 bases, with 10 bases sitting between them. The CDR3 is CASSLVIDYYEQYF. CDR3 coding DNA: TGCGCCAGCAGCTTGGTTATCGATTACTACGAGCAGTACTTC.

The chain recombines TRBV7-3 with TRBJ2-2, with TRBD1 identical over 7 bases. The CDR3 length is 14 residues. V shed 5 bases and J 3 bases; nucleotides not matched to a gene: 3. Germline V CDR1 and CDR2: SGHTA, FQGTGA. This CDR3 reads CASSNTGDTGELFF. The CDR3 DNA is TGTGCCAGCAGCAATACAGGGGACACCGGGGAGCTGTTTTTT.

CDR3 nucleotides: TGTGCCAGCAGCGCACCACTAGCGGGAGGGCTCAATGAGCAGTTCTTC. This translates into CASSAPLAGGLNEQFF. The chain couples TRBV7-9 to TRBJ2-1, with 13 bases identical to TRBD2. Germline assignment: CDR1 SEHNR and CDR2 FQNEAQ (reference sequence). The CDR3 totals 16 residues. The trim removed 5 bases at V and 6 bases at J, leaving 7 bases unmatched.

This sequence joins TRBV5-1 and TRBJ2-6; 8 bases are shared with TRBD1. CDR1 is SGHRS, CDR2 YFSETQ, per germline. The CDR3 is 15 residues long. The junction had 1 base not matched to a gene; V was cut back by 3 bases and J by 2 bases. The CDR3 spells CASSYRGTGANVLTF. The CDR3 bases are TGCGCCAGCAGCTACAGGGGGACTGGGGCCAACGTCCTGACTTTC.

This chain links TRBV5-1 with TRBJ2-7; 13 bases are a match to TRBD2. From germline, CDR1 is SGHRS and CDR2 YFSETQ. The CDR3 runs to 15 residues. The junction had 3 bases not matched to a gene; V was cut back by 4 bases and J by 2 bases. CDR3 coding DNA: TGCGCCAGCAGCGCCGGACTAGCGGGAGCCTACGAGCAGTACTTC. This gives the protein CASSAGLAGAYEQYF.

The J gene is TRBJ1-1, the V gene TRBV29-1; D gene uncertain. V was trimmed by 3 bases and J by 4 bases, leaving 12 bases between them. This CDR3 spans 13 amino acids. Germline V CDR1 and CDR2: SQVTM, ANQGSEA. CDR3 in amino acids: CSVEEGFGTEAFF. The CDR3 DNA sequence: TGCAGCGTTGAGGAGGGATTTGGCACTGAAGCTTTCTTT.

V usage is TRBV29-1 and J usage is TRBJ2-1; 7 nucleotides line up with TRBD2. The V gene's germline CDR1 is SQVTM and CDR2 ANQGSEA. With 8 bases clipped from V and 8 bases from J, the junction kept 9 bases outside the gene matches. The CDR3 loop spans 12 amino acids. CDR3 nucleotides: TGCAGCCTCACTAGCGTGACCGATGAGCAGTTCTTC. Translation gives CSLTSVTDEQFF.

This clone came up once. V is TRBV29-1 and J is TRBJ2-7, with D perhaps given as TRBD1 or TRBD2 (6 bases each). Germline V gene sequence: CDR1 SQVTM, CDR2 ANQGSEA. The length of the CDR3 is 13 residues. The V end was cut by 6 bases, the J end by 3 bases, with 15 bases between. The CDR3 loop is CSVAGGGDYEQYF. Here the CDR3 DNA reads TGCAGCGTGGCCGGGGGCGGAGACTACGAGCAGTACTTC.